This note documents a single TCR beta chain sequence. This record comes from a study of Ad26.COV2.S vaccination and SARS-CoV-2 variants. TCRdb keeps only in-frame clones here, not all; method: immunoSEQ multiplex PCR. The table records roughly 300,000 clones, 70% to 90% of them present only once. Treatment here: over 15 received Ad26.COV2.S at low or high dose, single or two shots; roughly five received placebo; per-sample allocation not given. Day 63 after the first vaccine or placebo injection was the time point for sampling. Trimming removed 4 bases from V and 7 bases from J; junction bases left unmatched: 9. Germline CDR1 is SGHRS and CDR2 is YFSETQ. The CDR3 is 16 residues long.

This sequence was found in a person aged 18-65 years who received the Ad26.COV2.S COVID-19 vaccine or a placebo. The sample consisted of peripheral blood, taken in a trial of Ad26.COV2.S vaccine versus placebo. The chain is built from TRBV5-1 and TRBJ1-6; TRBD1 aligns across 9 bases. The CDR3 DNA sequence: TGCGCCAGCAGCCCGGACAGGGGACCCCCCAATTCACCCCTCCACTTT. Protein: CASSPDRGPPNSPLHF.